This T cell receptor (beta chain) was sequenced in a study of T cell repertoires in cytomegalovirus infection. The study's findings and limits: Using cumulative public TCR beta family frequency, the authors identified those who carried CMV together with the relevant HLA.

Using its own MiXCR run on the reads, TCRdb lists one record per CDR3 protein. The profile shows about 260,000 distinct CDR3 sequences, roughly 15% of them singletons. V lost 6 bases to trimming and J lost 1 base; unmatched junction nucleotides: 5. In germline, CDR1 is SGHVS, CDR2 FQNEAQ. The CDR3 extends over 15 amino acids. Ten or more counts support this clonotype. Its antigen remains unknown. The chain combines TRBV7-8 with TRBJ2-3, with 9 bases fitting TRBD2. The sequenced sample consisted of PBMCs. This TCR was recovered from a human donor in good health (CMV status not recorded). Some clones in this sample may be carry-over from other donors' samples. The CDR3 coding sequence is TGTGCCAGCAGATCGAAGCGGGGGGGCACAGATACGCAGTATTTT. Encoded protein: CASRSKRGGTDTQYF.